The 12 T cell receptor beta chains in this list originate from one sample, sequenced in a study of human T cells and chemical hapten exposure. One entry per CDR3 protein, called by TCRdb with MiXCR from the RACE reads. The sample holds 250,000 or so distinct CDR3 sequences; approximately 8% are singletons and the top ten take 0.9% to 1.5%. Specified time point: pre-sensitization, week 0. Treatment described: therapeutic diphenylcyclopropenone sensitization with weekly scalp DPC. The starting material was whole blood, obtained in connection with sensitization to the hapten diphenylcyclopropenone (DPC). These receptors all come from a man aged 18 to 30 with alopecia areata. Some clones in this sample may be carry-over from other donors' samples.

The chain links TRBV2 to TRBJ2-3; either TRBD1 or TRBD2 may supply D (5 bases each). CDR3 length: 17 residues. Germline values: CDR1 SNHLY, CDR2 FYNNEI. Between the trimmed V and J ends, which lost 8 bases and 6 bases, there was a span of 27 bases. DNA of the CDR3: TGTGCCAGCGAGTGGGAAAGAACAGGCTTCGGGACGGATACGCAGTATTTT. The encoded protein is CASEWERTGFGTDTQYF.

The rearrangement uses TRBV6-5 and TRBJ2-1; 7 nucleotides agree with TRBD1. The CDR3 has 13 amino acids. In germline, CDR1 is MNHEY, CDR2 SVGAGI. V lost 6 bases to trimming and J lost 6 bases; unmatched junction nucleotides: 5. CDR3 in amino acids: CASRAGQVNEQFF. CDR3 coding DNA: TGTGCCAGCAGAGCCGGACAGGTCAATGAGCAGTTCTTC.

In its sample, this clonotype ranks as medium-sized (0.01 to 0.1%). CDR3 DNA: TGTGCCAGCAGTCTGATAGCGGGGGCCCATACGCAGTATTTT. Translating it yields CASSLIAGAHTQYF. The chain carries TRBV28 and TRBJ2-3; 9 bases fit TRBD2. The germline CDR1 and CDR2 sequences are MDHEN and SYDVKM. The ends lost 5 bases at V and 7 bases at J; junction bases unmatched: 7. CDR3 length: 14 amino acids.

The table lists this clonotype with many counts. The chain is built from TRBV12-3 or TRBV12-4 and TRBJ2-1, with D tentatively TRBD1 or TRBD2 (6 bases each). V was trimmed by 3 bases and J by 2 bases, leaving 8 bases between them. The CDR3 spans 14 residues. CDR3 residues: CASSFGGPYNEQFF. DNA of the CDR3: TGTGCCAGCAGTTTCGGGGGCCCCTACAATGAGCAGTTCTTC.

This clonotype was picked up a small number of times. CDR3 nucleotides: TGTGCCAGCAGCTTAGCGTCGTCAGGGCCCATGAACACTGAAGCTTTCTTT. It translates to CASSLASSGPMNTEAFF. The chain has TRBV7-6 and TRBJ1-1, with D maybe TRBD1 (5 bases). The V end lost 0 bases, the J end lost 0 bases, and 14 bases lay between the germline ends. The length of the CDR3 is 17 residues. Germline V gives CDR1 SGHVS, CDR2 FNYEAQ.

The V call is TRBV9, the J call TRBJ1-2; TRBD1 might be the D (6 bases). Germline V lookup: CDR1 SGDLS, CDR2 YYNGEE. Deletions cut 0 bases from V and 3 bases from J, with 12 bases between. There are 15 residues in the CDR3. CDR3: CASSVAAGADYGYTF. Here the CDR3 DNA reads TGTGCCAGCAGCGTAGCGGCAGGGGCCGACTATGGCTACACCTTC.

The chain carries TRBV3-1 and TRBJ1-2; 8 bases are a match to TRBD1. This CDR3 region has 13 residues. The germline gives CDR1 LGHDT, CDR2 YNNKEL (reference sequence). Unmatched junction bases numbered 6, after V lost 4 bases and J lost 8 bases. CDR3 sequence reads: CASSPTGEDGYTF. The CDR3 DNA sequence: TGTGCCAGCAGCCCGACAGGGGAAGACGGCTACACCTTC.

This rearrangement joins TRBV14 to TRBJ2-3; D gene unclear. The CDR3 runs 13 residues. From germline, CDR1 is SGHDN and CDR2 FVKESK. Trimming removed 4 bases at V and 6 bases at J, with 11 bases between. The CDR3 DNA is TGTGCCAGCAGCCTAACCAATGGGGATACGCAGTATTTT. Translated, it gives CASSLTNGDTQYF.

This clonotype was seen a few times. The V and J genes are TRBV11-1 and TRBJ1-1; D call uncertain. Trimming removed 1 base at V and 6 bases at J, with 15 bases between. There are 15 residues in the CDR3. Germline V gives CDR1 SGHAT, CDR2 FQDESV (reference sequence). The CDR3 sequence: CASSLVGPNGAEAFF. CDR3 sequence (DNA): TGTGCCAGCAGCTTAGTAGGGCCCAATGGGGCTGAAGCTTTCTTT.

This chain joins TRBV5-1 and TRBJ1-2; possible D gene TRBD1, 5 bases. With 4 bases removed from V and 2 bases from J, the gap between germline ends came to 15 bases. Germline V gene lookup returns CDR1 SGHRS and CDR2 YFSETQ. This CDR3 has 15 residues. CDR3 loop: CASSTGPAENYGYTF. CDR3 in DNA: TGCGCCAGCAGCACGGGACCGGCCGAAAACTATGGCTACACCTTC.

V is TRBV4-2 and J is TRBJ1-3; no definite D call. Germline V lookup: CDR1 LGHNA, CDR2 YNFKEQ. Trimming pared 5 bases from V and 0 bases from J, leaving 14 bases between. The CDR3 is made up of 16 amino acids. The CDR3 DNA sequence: TGTGCCAGCAGCGTTTCAAGGCTCGTCTCTGGAAACACCATATATTTT. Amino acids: CASSVSRLVSGNTIYF.

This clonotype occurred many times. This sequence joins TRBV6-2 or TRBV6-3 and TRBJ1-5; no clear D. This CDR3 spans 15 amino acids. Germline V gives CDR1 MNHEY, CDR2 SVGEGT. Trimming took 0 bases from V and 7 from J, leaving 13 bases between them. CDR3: CASSYSNSLWQPQHF. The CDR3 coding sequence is TGTGCCAGCAGTTACTCGAACAGTCTATGGCAGCCCCAGCATTTT.